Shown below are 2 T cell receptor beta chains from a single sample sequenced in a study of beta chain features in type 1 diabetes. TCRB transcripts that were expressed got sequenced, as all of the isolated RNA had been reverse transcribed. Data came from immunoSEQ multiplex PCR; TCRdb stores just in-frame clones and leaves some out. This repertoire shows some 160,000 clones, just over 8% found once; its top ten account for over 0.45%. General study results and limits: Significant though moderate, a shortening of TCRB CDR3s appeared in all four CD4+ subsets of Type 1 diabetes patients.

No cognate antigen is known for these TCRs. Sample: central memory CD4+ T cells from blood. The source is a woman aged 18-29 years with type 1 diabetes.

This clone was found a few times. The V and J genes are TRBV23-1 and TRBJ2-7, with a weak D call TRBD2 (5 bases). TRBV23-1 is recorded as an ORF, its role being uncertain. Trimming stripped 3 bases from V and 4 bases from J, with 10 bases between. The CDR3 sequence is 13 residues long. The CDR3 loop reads CASSQGSLYEQYF. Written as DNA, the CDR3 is TGCGCCAGCAGTCAGGGGAGTTTATACGAGCAGTACTTC.

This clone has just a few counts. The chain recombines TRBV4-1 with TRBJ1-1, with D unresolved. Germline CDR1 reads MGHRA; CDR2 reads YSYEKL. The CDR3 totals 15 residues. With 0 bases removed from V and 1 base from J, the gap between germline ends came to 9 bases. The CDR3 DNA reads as TGCGCCAGCAGCCAAGACCCGCACGGGAACACTGAAGCTTTCTTT. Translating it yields CASSQDPHGNTEAFF.